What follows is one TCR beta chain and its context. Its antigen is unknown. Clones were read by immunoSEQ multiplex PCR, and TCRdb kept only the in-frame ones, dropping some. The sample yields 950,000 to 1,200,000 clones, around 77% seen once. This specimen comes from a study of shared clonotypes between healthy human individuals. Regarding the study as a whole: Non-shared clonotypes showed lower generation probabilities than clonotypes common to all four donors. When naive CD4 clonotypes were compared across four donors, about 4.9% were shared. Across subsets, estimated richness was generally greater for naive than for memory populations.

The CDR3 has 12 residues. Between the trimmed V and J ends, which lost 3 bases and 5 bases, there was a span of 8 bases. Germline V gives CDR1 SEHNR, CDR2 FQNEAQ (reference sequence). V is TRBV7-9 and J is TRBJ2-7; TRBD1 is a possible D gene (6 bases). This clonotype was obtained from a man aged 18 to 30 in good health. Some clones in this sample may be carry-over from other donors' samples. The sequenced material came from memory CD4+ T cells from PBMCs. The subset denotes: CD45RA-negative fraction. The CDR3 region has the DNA TGTGCCAGCAGCTTGGGGGCGGACGAGCAGTACTTC. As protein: CASSLGADEQYF.